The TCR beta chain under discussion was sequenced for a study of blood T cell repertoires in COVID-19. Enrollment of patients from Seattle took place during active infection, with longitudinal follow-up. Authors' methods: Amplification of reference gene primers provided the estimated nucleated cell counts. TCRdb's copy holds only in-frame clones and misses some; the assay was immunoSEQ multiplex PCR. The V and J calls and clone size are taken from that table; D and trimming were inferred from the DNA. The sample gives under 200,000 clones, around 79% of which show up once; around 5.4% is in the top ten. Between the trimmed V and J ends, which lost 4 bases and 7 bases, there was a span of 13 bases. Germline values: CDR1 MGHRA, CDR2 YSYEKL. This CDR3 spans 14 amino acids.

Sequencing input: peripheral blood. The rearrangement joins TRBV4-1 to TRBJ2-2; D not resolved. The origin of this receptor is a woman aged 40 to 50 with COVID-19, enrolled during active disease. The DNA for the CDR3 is TGCGCCAGCAGCCGTAGAATAGCTTACGGGGAGCTGTTTTTT. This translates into CASSRRIAYGELFF.